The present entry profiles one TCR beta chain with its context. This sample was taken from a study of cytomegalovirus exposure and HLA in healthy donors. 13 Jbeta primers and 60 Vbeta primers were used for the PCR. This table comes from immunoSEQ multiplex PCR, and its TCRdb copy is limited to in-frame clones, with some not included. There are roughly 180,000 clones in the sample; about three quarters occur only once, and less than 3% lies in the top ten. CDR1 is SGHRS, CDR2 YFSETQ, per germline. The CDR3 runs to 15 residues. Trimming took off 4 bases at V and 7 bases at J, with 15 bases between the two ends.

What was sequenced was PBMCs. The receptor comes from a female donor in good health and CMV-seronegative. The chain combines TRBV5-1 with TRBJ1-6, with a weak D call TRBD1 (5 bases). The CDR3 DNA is TGCGCCAGCAGCCCCGGACAAGCTGCGAATTCACCCCTCCACTTT. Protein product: CASSPGQAANSPLHF.